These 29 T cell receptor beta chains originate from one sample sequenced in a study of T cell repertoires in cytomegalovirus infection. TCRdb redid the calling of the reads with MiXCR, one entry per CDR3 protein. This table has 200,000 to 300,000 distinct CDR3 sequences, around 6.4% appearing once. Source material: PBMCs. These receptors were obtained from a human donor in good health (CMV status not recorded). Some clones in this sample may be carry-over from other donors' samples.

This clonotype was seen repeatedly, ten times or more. This CDR3 reads CASNDPGLGYNEQFF. CDR3 bases: TGTGCCAGTAATGATCCGGGACTAGGGTACAATGAGCAGTTCTTC. This sequence joins TRBV19 and TRBJ2-1, with 8 bases aligning to TRBD2. Germline-derived CDR1 and CDR2 are LNHDA and SQIVND (reference sequence). Trimming took 7 bases from V and 4 from J; bases not matched to a gene: 9. This CDR3 contains 15 residues. Full variable domain (remainder filled in from reference TRBV19 and TRBJ2-1): DGGITQSPKYLFRKEGQNVTLSCEQNLNHDAMYWYRQDPGQGLRLIYYSQIVNDFQKGDIAEGYSVSREKKESFPLTVTSAQKNPTAFYLCASNDPGLGYNEQFFGPGTRLTVL.

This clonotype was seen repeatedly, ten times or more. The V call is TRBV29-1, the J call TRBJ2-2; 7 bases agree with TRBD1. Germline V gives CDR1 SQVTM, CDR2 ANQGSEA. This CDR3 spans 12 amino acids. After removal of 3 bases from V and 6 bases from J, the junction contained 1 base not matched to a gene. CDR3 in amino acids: CSVDDRAGELFF. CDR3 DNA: TGCAGCGTTGACGACAGGGCCGGGGAGCTGTTTTTT.

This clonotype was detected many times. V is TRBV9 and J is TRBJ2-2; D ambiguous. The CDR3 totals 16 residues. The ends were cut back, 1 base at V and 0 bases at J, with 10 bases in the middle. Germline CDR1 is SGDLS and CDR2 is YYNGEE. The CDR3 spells CASSVSAFANTGELFF. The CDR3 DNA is TGTGCCAGCAGCGTATCGGCCTTCGCGAACACCGGGGAGCTGTTTTTT. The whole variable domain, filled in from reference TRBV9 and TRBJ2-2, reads DSGVTQTPKHLITATGQRVTLRCSPRSGDLSVYWYQQSLDQGLQFLIQYYNGEERAKGNILERFSAQQFPDLHSELNLSSLELGDSALYFCASSVSAFANTGELFFGEGSRLTVL.

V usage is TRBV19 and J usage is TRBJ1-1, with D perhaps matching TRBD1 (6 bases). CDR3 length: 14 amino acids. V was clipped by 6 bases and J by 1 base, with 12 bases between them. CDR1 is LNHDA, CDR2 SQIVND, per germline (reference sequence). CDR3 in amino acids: CASSVGQWNTEAFF. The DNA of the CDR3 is TGTGCCAGTAGCGTTGGACAGTGGAACACTGAAGCTTTCTTT.

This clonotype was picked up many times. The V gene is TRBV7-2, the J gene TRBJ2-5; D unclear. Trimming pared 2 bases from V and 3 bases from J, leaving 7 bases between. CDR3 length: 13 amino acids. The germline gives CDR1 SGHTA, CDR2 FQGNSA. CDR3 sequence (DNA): TGTGCCAGCAGCTTATATACAAAAGAGACCCAGTACTTC. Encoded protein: CASSLYTKETQYF.

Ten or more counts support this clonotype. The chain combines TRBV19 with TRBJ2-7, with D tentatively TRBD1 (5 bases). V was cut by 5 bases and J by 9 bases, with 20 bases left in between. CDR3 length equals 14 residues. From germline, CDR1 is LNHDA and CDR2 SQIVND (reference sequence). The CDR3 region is CASSDRTRELGQYF. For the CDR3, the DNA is TGTGCCAGTAGTGATCGGACCAGGGAATTGGGGCAGTACTTC.

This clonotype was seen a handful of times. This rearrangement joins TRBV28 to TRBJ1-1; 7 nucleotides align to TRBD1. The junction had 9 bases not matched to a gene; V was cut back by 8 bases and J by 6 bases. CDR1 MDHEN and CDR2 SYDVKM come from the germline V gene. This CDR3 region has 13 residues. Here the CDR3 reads CASLIYRGSEAFF. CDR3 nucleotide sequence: TGTGCCAGCTTAATTTACAGGGGCTCTGAAGCTTTCTTT.

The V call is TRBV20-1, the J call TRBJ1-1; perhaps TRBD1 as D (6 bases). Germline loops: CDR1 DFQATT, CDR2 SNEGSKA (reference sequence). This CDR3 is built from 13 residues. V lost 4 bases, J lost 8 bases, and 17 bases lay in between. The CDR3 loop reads CSAIRQDIPEAFF. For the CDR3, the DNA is TGCAGTGCTATTAGACAGGACATCCCCGAAGCTTTCTTT.

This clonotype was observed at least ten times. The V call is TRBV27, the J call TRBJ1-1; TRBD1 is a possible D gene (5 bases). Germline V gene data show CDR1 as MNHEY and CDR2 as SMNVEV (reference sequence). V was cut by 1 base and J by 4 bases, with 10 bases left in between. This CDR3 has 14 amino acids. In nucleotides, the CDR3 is TGTGCCAGCAGTTTATTGGGGGTGGGCACTGAAGCTTTCTTT. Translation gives CASSLLGVGTEAFF.

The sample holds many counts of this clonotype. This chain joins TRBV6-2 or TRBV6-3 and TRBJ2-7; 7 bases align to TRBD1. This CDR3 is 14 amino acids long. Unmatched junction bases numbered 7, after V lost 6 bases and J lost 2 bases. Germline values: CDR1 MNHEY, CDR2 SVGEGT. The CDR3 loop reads CASRRRDRAYEQYF. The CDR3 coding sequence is TGTGCCAGCAGGAGACGAGACAGGGCCTACGAGCAGTACTTC.

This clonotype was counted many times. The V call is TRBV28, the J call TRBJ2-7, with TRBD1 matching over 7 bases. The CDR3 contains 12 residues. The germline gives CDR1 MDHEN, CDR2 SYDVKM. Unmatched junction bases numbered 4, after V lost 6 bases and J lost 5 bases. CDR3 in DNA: TGTGCCAGCAGATCTGACAGGGACGAGCAGTACTTC. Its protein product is CASRSDRDEQYF. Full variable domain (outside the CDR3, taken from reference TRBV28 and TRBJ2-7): DVKVTQSSRYLVKRTGEKVFLECVQDMDHENMFWYRQDPGLGLRLIYFSYDVKMKEKGDIPEGYSVSREKKERFSLILESASTNQTSMYLCASRSDRDEQYFGPGTRLTVT.

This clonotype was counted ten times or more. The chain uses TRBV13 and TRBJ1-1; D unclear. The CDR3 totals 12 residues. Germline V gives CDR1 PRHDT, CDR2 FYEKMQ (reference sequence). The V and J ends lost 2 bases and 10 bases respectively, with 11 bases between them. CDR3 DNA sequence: TGTGCCAGCAGCTTAACACAGCACGGAGCTTTCTTT. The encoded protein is CASSLTQHGAFF.

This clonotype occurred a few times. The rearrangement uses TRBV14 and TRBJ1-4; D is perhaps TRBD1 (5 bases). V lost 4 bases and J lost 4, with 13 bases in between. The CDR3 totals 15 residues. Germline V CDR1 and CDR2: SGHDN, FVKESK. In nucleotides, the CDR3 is TGTGCCAGCAGCCCTACGCGGGGGAATAATGAAAAACTGTTTTTT. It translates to CASSPTRGNNEKLFF.

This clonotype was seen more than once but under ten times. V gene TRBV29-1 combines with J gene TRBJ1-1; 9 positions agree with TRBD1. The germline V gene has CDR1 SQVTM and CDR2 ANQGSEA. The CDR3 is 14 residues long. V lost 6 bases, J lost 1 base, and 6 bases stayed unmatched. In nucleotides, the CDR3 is TGCAGCGTCCGACCGGGACAGGGGAACACTGAAGCTTTCTTT. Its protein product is CSVRPGQGNTEAFF. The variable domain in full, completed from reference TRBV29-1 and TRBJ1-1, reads SAVISQKPSRDICQRGTSLTIQCQVDSQVTMMFWYRQQPGQSLTLIATANQGSEATYESGFVIDKFPISRPNLTFSTLTVSNMSPEDSSIYLCSVRPGQGNTEAFFGQGTRLTVV.

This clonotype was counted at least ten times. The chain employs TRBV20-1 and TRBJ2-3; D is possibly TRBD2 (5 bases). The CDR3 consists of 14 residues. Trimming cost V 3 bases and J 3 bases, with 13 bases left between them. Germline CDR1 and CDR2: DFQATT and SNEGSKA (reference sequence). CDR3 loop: CSASPGIQTDTQYF. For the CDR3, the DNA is TGCAGTGCTAGTCCCGGGATCCAAACAGATACGCAGTATTTT.

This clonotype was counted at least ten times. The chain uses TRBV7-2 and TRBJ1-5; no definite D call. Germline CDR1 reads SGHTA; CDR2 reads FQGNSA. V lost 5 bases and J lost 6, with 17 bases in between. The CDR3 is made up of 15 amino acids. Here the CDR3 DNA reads TGTGCCAGCAGCCCCCAGGTGGGCGGGGTTCAGCCCCAGCATTTT. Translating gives CASSPQVGGVQPQHF. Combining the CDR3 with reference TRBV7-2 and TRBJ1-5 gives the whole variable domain GAGVSQSPSNKVTEKGKDVELRCDPISGHTALYWYRQSLGQGLEFLIYFQGNSAPDKSGLPSDRFSAERTGGSVSTLTIQRTQQEDSAVYLCASSPQVGGVQPQHFGDGTRLSIL.

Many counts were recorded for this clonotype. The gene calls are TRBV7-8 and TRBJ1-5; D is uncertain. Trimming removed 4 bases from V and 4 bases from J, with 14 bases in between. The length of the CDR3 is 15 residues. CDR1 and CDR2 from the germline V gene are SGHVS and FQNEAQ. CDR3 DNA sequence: TGTGCCAGCAGCTCCGACACCCTAGGGAATCAGCCCCAGCATTTT. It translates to CASSSDTLGNQPQHF. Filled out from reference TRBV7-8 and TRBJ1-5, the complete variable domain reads GAGVSQSPRYKVAKRGQDVALRCDPISGHVSLFWYQQALGQGPEFLTYFQNEAQLDKSGLPSDRFFAERPEGSVSTLKIQRTQQEDSAVYLCASSSDTLGNQPQHFGDGTRLSIL.

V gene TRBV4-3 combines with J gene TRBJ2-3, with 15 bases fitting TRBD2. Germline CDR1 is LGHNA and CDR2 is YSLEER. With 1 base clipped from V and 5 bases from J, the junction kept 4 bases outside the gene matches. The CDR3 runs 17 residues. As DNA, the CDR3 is TGCGCCAGCAGCCAAGTCTCGGGACTAGCGGGGGGAGATACGCAGTATTTT. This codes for CASSQVSGLAGGDTQYF.

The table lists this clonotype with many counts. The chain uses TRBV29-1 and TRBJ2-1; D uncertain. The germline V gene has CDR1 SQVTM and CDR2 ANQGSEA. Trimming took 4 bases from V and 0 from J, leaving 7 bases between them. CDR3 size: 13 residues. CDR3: CSVGGNSYNEQFF. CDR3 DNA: TGCAGCGTTGGTGGCAACTCCTACAATGAGCAGTTCTTC.

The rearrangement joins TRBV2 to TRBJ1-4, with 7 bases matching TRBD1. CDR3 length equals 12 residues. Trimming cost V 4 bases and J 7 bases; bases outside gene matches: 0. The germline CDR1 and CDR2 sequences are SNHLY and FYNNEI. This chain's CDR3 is CASSGDSEKLFF. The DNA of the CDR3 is TGTGCCAGCAGTGGGGACAGTGAAAAACTGTTTTTT.

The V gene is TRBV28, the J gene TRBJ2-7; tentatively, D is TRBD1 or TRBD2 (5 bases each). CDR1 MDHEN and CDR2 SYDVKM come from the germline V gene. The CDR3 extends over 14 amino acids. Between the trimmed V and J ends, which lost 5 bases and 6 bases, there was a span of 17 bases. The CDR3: CASSRSGSSGEQYF. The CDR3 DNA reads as TGTGCCAGCAGTCGATCAGGGTCAAGCGGCGAGCAGTACTTC.

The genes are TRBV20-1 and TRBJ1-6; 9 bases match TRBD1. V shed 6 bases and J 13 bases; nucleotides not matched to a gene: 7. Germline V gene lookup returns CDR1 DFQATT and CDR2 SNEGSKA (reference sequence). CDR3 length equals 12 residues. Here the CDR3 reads CSAGQGSSPLHF. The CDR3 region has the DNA TGCAGTGCCGGACAGGGGTCCTCGCCCCTCCACTTT.

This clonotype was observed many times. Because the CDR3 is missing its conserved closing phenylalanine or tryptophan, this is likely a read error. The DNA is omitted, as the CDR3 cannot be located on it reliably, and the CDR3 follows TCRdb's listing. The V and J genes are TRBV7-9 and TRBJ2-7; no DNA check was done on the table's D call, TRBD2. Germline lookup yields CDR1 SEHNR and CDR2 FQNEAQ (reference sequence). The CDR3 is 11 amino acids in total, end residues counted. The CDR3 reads CASSFPAGGLI.

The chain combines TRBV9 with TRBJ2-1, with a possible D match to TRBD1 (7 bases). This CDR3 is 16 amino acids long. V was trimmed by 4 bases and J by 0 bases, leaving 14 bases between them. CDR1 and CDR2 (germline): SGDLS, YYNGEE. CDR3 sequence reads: CASSPRGADSYNEQFF. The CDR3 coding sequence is TGTGCCAGCAGCCCCAGGGGGGCGGACTCCTACAATGAGCAGTTCTTC.

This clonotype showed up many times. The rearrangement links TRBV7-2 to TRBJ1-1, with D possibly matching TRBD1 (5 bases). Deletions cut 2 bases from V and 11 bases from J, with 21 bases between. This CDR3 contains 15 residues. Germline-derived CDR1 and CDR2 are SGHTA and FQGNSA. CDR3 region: CASSLNRQLLFGAFF. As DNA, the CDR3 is TGTGCCAGCAGCTTAAATAGACAGCTATTATTTGGCGCTTTCTTT.

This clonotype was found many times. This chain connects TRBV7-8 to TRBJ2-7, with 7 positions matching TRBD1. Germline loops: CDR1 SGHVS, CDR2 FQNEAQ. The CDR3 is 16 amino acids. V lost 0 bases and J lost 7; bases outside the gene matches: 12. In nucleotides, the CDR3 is TGTGCCAGCAGCTTAGCCTCGACAGGGAGTGGAAGGGAGCAGTACTTC. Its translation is CASSLASTGSGREQYF.

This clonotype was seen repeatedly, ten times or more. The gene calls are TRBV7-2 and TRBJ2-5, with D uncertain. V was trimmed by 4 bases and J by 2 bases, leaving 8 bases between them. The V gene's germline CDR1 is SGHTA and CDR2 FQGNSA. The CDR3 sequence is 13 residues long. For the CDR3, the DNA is TGTGCCAGCAGCTCTCTACCGCAAGAGACCCAGTACTTC. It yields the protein CASSSLPQETQYF.

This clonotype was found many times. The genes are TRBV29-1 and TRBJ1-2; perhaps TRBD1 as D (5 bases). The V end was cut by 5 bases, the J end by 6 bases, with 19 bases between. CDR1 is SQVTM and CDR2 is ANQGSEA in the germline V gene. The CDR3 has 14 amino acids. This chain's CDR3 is CSVPEWGEHDGYTF. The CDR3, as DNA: TGCAGCGTTCCCGAGTGGGGGGAGCACGATGGCTACACCTTC. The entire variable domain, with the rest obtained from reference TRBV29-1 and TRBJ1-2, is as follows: SAVISQKPSRDICQRGTSLTIQCQVDSQVTMMFWYRQQPGQSLTLIATANQGSEATYESGFVIDKFPISRPNLTFSTLTVSNMSPEDSSIYLCSVPEWGEHDGYTFGSGTRLTVV.

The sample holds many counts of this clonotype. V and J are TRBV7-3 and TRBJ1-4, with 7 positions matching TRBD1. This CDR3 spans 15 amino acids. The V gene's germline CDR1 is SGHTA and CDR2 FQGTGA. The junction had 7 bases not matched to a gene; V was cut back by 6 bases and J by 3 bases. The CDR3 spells CASRLRDSANEKLFF. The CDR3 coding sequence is TGTGCCAGCAGACTAAGGGACAGCGCTAATGAAAAACTGTTTTTT.